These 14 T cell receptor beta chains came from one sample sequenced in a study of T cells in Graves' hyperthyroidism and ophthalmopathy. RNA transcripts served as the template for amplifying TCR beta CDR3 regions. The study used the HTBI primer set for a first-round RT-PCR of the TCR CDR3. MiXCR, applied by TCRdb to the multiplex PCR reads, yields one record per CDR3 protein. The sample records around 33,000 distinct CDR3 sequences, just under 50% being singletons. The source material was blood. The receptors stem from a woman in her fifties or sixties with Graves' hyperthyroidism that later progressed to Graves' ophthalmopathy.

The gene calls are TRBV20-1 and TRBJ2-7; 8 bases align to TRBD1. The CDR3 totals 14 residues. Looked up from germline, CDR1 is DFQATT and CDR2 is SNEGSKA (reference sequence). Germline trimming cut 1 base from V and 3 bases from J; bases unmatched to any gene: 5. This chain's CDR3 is CSARGDRLVYEQYF. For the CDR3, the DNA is TGCAGTGCTAGAGGGGACAGGCTCGTCTACGAGCAGTACTTC.

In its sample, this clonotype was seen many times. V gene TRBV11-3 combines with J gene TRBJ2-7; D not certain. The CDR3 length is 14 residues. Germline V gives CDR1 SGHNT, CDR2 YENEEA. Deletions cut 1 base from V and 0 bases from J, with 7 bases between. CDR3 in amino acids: CASSLVMGSYEQYF. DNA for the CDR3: TGTGCCAGCAGCTTAGTAATGGGCTCCTACGAGCAGTACTTC. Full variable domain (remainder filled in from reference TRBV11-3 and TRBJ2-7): EAGVVQSPRYKIIEKKQPVAFWCNPISGHNTLYWYLQNLGQGPELLIRYENEEAVDDSQLPKDRFSAERLKGVDSTLKIQPAELGDSAVYLCASSLVMGSYEQYFGPGTRLTVT.

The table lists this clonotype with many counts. The CDR3 here is CASSSTGGAETQYF. The CDR3 DNA is TGTGCCAGCAGTTCGACAGGGGGCGCCGAGACCCAGTACTTC. V usage is TRBV6-5 and J usage is TRBJ2-5, with TRBD1 matching over 10 bases. CDR3 length: 14 residues. Germline CDR1 MNHEY, CDR2 SVGAGI. The trim removed 4 bases at V and 5 bases at J, leaving 4 bases unmatched.

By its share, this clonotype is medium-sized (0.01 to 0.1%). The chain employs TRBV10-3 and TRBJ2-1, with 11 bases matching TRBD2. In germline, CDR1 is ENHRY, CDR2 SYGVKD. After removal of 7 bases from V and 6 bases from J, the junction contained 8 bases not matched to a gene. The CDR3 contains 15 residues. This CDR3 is CAIKTPGTSGNEQFF. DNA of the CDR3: TGTGCCATCAAGACCCCCGGGACTAGCGGCAATGAGCAGTTCTTC.

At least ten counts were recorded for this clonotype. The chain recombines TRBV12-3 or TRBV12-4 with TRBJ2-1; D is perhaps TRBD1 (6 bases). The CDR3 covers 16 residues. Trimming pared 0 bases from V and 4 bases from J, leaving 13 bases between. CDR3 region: CASSLAKTGPYNEQFF. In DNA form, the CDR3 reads TGTGCCAGCAGTTTAGCGAAGACAGGCCCTTACAATGAGCAGTTCTTC.

CDR3 in DNA: TGTGCCAGCAGTCTCTGGGTGTCGGCAGGTGCGCAGTATTTT. Translated: CASSLWVSAGAQYF. The chain uses TRBV25-1 and TRBJ2-3; unclear D gene. The V gene's germline CDR1 is MGHDK and CDR2 SYGVNS. The CDR3 runs 14 residues. V lost 5 bases and J lost 10, with 19 bases in between.

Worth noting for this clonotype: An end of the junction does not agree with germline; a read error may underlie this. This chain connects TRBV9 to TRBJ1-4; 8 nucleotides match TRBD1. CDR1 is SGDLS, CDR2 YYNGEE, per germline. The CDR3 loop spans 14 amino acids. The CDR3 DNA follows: TGTGCCAGCAGCCCCAGGACAGGGAATGAAAAACCGTTTTTT. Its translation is CASSPRTGNEKPFF.

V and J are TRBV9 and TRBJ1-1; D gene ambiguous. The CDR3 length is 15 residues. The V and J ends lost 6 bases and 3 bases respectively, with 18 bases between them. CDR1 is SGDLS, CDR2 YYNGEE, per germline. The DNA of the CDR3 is TGTGCCAGCACCCTGCGGGCTTTGAGAGACACTGAAGCTTTCTTT. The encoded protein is CASTLRALRDTEAFF.

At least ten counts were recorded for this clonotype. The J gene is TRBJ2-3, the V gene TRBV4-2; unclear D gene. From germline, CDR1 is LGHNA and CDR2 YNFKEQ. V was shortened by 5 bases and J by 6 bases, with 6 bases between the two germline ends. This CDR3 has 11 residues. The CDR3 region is CASSTTDTQYF. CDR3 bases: TGTGCCAGCAGCACGACGGATACGCAGTATTTT.

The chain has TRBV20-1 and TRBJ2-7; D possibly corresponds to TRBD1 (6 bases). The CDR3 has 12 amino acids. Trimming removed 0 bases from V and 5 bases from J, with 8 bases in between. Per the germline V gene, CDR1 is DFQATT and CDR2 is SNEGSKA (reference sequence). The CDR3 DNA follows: TGCAGTGCTAGAGATAGGGACAACGAGCAGTACTTC. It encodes CSARDRDNEQYF.

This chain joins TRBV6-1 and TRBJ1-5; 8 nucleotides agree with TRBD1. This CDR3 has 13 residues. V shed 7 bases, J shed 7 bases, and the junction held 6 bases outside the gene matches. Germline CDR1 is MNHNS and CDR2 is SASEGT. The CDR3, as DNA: TGTGCCAGCATCGAGACAGGGGCGCAGCCCCAGCATTTT. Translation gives CASIETGAQPQHF.

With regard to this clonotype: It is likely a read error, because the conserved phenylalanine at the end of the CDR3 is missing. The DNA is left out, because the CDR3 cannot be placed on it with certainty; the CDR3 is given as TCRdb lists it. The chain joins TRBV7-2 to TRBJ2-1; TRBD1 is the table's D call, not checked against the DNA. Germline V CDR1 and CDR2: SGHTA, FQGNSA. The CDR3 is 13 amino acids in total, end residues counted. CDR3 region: CASSQAGGTGQIY.

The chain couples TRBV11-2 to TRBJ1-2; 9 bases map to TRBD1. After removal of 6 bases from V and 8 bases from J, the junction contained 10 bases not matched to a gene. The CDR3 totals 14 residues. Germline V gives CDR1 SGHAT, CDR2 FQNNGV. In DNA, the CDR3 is TGTGCCAGCAGACCGACCGGGACAGGGTCGGGCTACACCTTC. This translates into CASRPTGTGSGYTF.

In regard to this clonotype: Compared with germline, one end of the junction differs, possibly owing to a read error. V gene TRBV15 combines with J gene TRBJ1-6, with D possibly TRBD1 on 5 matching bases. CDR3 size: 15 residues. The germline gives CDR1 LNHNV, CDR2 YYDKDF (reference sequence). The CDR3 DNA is TGTGCCACCAGCCGATCCGGGGGGTCAAATTCACCCCTCCATTTT. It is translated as CATSRSGGSNSPLHF.